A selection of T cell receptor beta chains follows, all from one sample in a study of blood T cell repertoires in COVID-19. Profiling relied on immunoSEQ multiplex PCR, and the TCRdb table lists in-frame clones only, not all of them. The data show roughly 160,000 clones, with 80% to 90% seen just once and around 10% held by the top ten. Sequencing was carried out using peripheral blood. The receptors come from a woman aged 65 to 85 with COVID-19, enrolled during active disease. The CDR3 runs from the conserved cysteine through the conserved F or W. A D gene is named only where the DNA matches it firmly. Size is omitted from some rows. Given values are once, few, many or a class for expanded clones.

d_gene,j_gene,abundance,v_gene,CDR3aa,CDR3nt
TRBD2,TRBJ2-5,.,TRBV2,CASSLAGVGSETQYF,TGTGCCAGCAGTCTAGCGGGGGTAGGGTCAGAGACCCAGTACTTC
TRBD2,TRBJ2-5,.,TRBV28,CASSLLRGGETQYF,TGTGCCAGCAGTTTGCTGCGGGGGGGAGAGACCCAGTACTTC
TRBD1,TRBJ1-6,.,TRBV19,CASSKRPQGFGNSPLHF,TGTGCCAGTTCAAAACGTCCACAGGGGTTCGGTAATTCACCCCTCCACTTT
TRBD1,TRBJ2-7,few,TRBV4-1,CASSQDRGSYEQYF,TGCGCCAGCAGCCAGGACAGGGGCTCGTACGAGCAGTACTTC
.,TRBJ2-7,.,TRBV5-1,CASSLQRLSYEQYF,TGCGCCAGCAGCCTCCAGCGCCTCTCCTACGAGCAGTACTTC
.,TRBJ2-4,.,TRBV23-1,CASSRLAKNIQYF,TGCGCCAGCAGTAGACTAGCCAAAAACATTCAGTACTTC
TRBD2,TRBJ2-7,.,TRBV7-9,CASSPPGTSGAYEQYF,TGTGCCAGCAGCCCCCCCGGGACTAGCGGGGCCTACGAGCAGTACTTC
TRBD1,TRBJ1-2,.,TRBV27,CASSLLQGAFYGYTF,TGTGCCAGCAGTTTATTACAGGGGGCTTTCTATGGCTACACCTTC
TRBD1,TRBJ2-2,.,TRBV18,CASSPRDRDTGELFF,TGTGCCAGCTCACCGCGGGACAGGGACACCGGGGAGCTGTTTTTT
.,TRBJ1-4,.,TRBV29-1,CSVGSTAEKLFF,TGCAGCGTCGGTAGCACTGCGGAAAAACTGTTTTTT
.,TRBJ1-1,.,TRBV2,CASSGEGLRTRAFF,TGTGCCAGCAGTGGGGAGGGTCTCCGAACCAGAGCTTTCTTT
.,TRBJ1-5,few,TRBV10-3,CATTRGGLGGPQHF,TGTGCCACCACCCGGGGGGGGCTCGGGGGCCCCCAGCATTTT
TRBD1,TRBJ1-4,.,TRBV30,CAWSLTGVEKLFF,TGTGCCTGGAGTTTAACAGGGGTTGAAAAACTGTTTTTT
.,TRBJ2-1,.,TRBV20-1,CSARTDNEQFF,TGCAGTGCTAGGACAGACAATGAGCAGTTCTTC
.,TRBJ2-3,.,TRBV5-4,CASSSPFTDTQYF,TGTGCCAGCAGCTCCCCGTTTACAGATACGCAGTATTTT
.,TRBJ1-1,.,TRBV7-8,CASTRIRNTEAFF,TGTGCCAGCACCCGTATTCGGAACACTGAAGCTTTCTTT
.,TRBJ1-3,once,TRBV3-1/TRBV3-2,CASSPSISGNTIYF,TGTGCCAGCAGCCCTAGTATCTCTGGAAACACCATATATTTT
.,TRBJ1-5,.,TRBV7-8,CASSLAHGRDQPQHF,TGTGCCAGCAGCTTAGCGCACGGGAGGGATCAGCCCCAGCATTTT
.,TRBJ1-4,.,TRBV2,CASSERGIATNEKLFF,TGTGCCAGCAGTGAACGAGGGATCGCAACTAATGAAAAACTGTTTTTT
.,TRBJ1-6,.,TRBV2,CASRIGQSDNSPLHF,TGTGCCAGCAGAATCGGACAGTCCGATAATTCACCCCTCCACTTT
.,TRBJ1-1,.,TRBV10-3,CAISDFGGYRNEAFF,TGTGCCATCAGTGACTTTGGGGGGTACCGCAATGAAGCTTTCTTT
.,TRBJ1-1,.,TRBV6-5,CACNLAGGDTEAFF,TGTGCCTGCAACCTTGCAGGCGGGGACACTGAAGCTTTCTTT
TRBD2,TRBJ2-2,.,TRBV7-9,CASSLAGTTGELFF,TGTGCCAGCTCACTAGCGGGGACCACCGGGGAGCTGTTTTTT
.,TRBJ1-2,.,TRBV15,CATSRSFRQEWDYGYTF,TGTGCCACCAGCAGGTCCTTCAGACAGGAATGGGACTATGGCTACACCTTC
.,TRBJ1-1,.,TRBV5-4,CASTPPGGKNTEAFF,TGTGCCAGCACACCTCCGGGGGGTAAGAACACTGAAGCTTTCTTT
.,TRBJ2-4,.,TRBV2,CATDRKEDLAKNIQYF,TGTGCCACAGACAGGAAAGAGGATTTAGCCAAAAACATTCAGTACTTC
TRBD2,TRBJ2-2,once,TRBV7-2,CASSFRLAGTGELFF,TGTGCCAGCAGCTTTCGTCTAGCGGGCACCGGGGAGCTGTTTTTT
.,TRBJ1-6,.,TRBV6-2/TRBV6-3,CASSKIGGSSPLHF,TGTGCCAGCAGTAAGATCGGAGGGAGTTCACCCCTCCACTTT
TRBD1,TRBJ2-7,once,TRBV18,CASSPPGQIYEQYF,TGTGCCAGCTCACCACCGGGACAGATCTACGAGCAGTACTTC
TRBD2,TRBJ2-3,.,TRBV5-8,CASSPGSGGADTQYF,TGTGCCAGCAGCCCAGGTAGCGGGGGGGCAGATACGCAGTATTTT
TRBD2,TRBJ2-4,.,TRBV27,CASSTGLAGASNIQYF,TGTGCCAGCAGTACGGGACTAGCGGGGGCTTCGAACATTCAGTACTTC